Each of the 2 T cell receptor beta chains below was sequenced from the same sample in a study of human T cells and chemical hapten exposure. Each CDR3 protein is one row after TCRdb ran MiXCR on the RACE reads. The sample shows 240,000 or so distinct CDR3 sequences, about 9.4% of them seen only once. Time point meaning: pre-sensitization, week 0. Treatment reported: therapeutic diphenylcyclopropenone sensitization with weekly scalp DPC. The sample consisted of whole blood, taken in connection with sensitization to the hapten diphenylcyclopropenone (DPC). The source is a woman aged 40-49 years with alopecia areata. Some clones in this sample may be carry-over from other donors' samples.

This clonotype was seen repeatedly, ten times or more. This chain connects TRBV2 to TRBJ2-5, with a weak D call TRBD1 (6 bases). The CDR3 consists of 15 residues. The germline V gene encodes CDR1 SNHLY and CDR2 FYNNEI. V shed 6 bases and J shed 5 bases, with 19 bases lying between them. The CDR3 coding sequence is TGTGCCAGCAGGGCGGAGGTACAGGGCTGGGAGACCCAGTACTTC. Translation: CASRAEVQGWETQYF.

This sequence joins TRBV6-2 or TRBV6-3 and TRBJ2-2; TRBD2 matches 10 bases. This CDR3 is built from 16 residues. In germline, CDR1 is MNHEY, CDR2 SVGEGT. The J segment lost 2 bases and the V segment lost 6 bases, leaving 6 bases of the junction unmatched. The DNA of the CDR3 is TGTGCCAGCAGCCGTACTAGCGGGACTAACACCGGGGAGCTGTTTTTT. Protein product: CASSRTSGTNTGELFF.